This is a list of T cell receptor beta chains from one sample in a study of a mutant IDH1 vaccine in newly diagnosed glioma. Assay: immunoSEQ multiplex PCR; the TCRdb copy retains only in-frame clones and omits some. The data contain about 46,000 clones, 86% of them singletons. The sample consisted of PBMCs, taken from a glioma patient treated with radiotherapy, temozolomide or both. The receptors come from a man between 35 and 55 years old with glioma. The CDR3 runs from the conserved cysteine through the conserved F or W. The order of the fields is clone size, J gene, D gene, V gene, CDR3 protein, CDR3 DNA. D genes are given only for firm matches. Clone size is shown for a subset of rows, as once, few, many or a class of expanded clone.

once,TRBJ2-5,TRBD2,TRBV7-2,CASSPVTSYGETQYF,TGTGCCAGCAGCCCCGTGACTAGCTATGGGGAGACCCAGTACTTC
-,TRBJ2-1,TRBD1,TRBV27,CASSFRTGGYNEQFF,TGTGCCAGCAGTTTCCGGACAGGAGGCTACAATGAGCAGTTCTTC
-,TRBJ1-5,-,TRBV27,CASSLGGDGDQPQHF,TGTGCCAGCAGTTTAGGTGGGGACGGTGATCAGCCCCAGCATTTT
-,TRBJ2-1,-,TRBV20-1,CSGSSYNEQFF,TGTAGCGGTTCCTCCTACAATGAGCAGTTCTTC
-,TRBJ2-3,-,TRBV7-9,CASSSPYTQYF,TGTGCCAGCAGCTCCCCTTATACGCAGTATTTT
-,TRBJ2-2,TRBD2,TRBV5-1,CASSGPSGVTGELFF,TGCGCCAGCAGCGGTCCTAGCGGAGTCACCGGGGAGCTGTTTTTT
once,TRBJ2-7,TRBD1,TRBV5-8,CASGTGQITYEQYF,TGTGCCAGCGGAACGGGACAGATTACGTACGAGCAGTACTTC
-,TRBJ2-5,-,TRBV5-4,CASSLASTRTETQYF,TGTGCCAGCAGCTTGGCTTCGACTAGGACGGAGACCCAGTACTTC
-,TRBJ2-7,TRBD2,TRBV2,CASSVQLADSGEQYF,TGTGCCAGCAGTGTGCAACTAGCGGACTCCGGCGAGCAGTACTTC
-,TRBJ1-4,-,TRBV11-1,CASSGPGQGYEKLFF,TGTGCCAGCAGCGGACCGGGACAAGGCTATGAAAAACTGTTTTTT
-,TRBJ2-1,-,TRBV11-2,CASSLGPHLMGTNEQFF,TGTGCCAGCAGCTTAGGGCCCCACTTGATGGGGACCAATGAGCAGTTCTTC
once,TRBJ2-7,TRBD2,TRBV19,CASSGTSGSYEQYF,TGTGCCAGTAGCGGGACTAGCGGGAGCTACGAGCAGTACTTC
-,TRBJ1-1,-,TRBV5-1,CASSLRAENTEAFF,TGCGCCAGCAGCTTGCGGGCGGAAAACACTGAAGCTTTCTTT
-,TRBJ2-1,-,TRBV19,CASSPQGPGYNEQFF,TGTGCCAGTAGTCCCCAGGGCCCAGGCTACAATGAGCAGTTCTTC
-,TRBJ1-5,-,TRBV19,CASSIYGYSNQPQHF,TGTGCCAGTAGTATTTACGGTTATAGCAATCAGCCCCAGCATTTT
-,TRBJ1-2,-,TRBV7-3,CATGGRDYGYTF,TGTGCCACCGGGGGCAGGGACTATGGCTACACCTTC
few,TRBJ1-2,-,TRBV7-2,CASSLNVGSGGSGYTF,TGTGCCAGCAGCTTAAATGTAGGCTCGGGGGGAAGTGGCTACACCTTC
-,TRBJ1-5,-,TRBV2,CASSKEDQPQHF,TGTGCCAGCAGTAAAGAGGATCAGCCCCAGCATTTT
-,TRBJ2-2,-,TRBV5-5,CASSLDSGELFF,TGTGCCAGCAGCTTGGACTCCGGGGAGCTGTTTTTT
-,TRBJ2-7,-,TRBV27,CASSPLDRTLYEQYF,TGTGCCAGCAGTCCCCTGGACAGAACCCTATACGAGCAGTACTTC
-,TRBJ2-3,-,TRBV5-1,CASSLNDLVGDTQYF,TGCGCCAGCAGCTTGAACGACCTCGTCGGAGATACGCAGTATTTT
-,TRBJ2-1,-,TRBV7-9,CASSPYIQGYNEQFF,TGTGCCAGCAGCCCATACATACAGGGTTACAATGAGCAGTTCTTC
-,TRBJ2-7,TRBD2,TRBV7-2,CASSPPGLAGGNGEQYF,TGTGCCAGCAGCCCGCCGGGACTAGCGGGAGGGAACGGCGAGCAGTACTTC
-,TRBJ2-7,TRBD2,TRBV5-4,CASSPTSGRSYEQYF,TGTGCCAGCAGCCCCACTAGCGGGAGAAGTTACGAGCAGTACTTC
few,TRBJ2-7,TRBD2,TRBV7-9,CASSLGGRRAYEQYF,TGTGCCAGCAGCCTGGGGGGGAGGAGAGCCTACGAGCAGTACTTC
-,TRBJ1-2,-,TRBV25-1,CASSPSLNYGYTF,TGTGCCAGCAGTCCCAGTCTAAACTATGGCTACACCTTC
-,TRBJ2-7,-,TRBV4-1,CASSEGGYPYEQYF,TGCGCCAGCAGCGAAGGTGGGTACCCCTACGAGCAGTACTTC
-,TRBJ2-3,-,TRBV4-2,CASSQEVWGTDTQYF,TGTGCCAGCAGCCAAGAAGTATGGGGCACAGATACGCAGTATTTT
-,TRBJ2-1,TRBD1,TRBV18,CASSPTGVYNEQFF,TGTGCCAGCTCACCGACAGGGGTCTACAATGAGCAGTTCTTC
-,TRBJ2-2,-,TRBV27,CASGPRRSTGELFF,TGTGCCAGCGGCCCGAGAAGGTCCACCGGGGAGCTGTTTTTT
-,TRBJ2-3,-,TRBV7-2,CASSFTTLTDTQYF,TGTGCCAGCAGCTTCACTACGCTCACAGATACGCAGTATTTT
-,TRBJ1-2,TRBD1,TRBV7-9,CASSPPGQGNYGYTF,TGTGCCAGCAGCCCCCCGGGACAGGGGAACTATGGCTACACCTTC
-,TRBJ2-1,-,TRBV25-1,CASSVYNEQFF,TGTGCCAGCAGTGTTTACAATGAGCAGTTCTTC
-,TRBJ2-7,-,TRBV9,CASSARTDSYEQYF,TGTGCCAGCAGCGCCAGGACTGATTCCTACGAGCAGTACTTC
-,TRBJ2-3,-,TRBV18,CASLPGLRTDTQYF,TGTGCCAGCCTACCGGGACTTCGCACAGATACGCAGTATTTT
-,TRBJ1-1,-,TRBV18,CASSPDEGRNTEAFF,TGTGCCAGCTCACCAGATGAAGGCCGGAACACTGAAGCTTTCTTT
-,TRBJ2-1,TRBD2,TRBV19,CASSYSSGSSYNEQFF,TGTGCCAGTAGTTATTCTAGCGGGAGCTCCTACAATGAGCAGTTCTTC
-,TRBJ2-2,-,TRBV2,CASRDSPSTGELFF,TGTGCCAGCAGAGACTCCCCAAGCACCGGGGAGCTGTTTTTT
-,TRBJ2-1,TRBD2,TRBV10-1,CASSVGTSSYNEQFF,TGCGCCAGCAGTGTGGGGACTAGCTCCTACAATGAGCAGTTCTTC
-,TRBJ1-1,-,TRBV11-2,CASSLGTRVPNTEAFF,TGTGCCAGCAGCTTAGGTACCAGGGTACCGAACACTGAAGCTTTCTTT